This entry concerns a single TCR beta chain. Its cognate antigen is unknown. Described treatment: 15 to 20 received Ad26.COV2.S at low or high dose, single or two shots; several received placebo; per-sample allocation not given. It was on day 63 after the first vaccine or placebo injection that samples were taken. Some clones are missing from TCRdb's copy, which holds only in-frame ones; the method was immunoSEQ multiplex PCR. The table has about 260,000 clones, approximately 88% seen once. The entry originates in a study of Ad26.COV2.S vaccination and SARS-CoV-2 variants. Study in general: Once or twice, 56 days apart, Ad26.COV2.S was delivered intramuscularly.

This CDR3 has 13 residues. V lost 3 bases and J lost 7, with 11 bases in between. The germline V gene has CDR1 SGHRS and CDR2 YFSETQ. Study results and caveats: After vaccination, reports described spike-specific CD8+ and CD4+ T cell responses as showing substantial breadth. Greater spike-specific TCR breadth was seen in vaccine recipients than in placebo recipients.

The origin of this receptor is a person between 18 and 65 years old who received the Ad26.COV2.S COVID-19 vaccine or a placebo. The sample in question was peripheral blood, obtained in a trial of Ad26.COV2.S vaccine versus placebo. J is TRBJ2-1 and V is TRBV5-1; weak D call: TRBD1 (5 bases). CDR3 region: CASSSTQGNEQFF. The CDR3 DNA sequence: TGCGCCAGCAGCTCCACCCAGGGAAATGAGCAGTTCTTC.